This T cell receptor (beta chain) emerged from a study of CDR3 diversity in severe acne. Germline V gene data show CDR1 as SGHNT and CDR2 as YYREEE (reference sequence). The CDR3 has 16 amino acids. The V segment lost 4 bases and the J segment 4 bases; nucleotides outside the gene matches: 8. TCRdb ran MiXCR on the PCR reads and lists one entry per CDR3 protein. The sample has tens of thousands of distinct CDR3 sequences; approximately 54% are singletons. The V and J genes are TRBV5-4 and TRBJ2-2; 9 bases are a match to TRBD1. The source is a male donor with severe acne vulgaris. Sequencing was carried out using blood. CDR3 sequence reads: CASSLTQGAITGELFF. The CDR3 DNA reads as TGTGCCAGCAGCCTGACACAGGGGGCAATCACCGGGGAGCTGTTTTTT.